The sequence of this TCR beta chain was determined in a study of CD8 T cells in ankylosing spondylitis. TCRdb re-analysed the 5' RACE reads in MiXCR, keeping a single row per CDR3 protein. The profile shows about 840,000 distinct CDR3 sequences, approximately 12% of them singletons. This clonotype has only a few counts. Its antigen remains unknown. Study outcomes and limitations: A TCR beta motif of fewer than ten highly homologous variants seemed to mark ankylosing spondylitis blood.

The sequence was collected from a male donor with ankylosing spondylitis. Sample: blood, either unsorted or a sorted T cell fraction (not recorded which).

The CDR3 nucleotides are TGCGCCAGCAGCCGCCTCCAGGGCACAGATACGCAGTATTTT. This gives the protein CASSRLQGTDTQYF. The chain is built from TRBV4-3 and TRBJ2-3; D is undetermined. The germline gives CDR1 LGHNA, CDR2 YSLEER. This CDR3 region has 14 residues. The germline V and J ends were trimmed by 4 bases and 1 base, with 9 bases remaining between them.